Included here is one T cell receptor (beta chain) sequence, with context. This specimen belongs to a study of blood T cell repertoires in COVID-19. Whole-study context: The samples span acute and convalescent COVID-19 from the United States, Italy and Spain. T cells, B-cell-depleted T cells, or PBMCs provided the cDNA or gDNA that served as material.

Per the original methods: Estimated nucleated cell counts came from reference gene primer amplification. Clones were read by immunoSEQ multiplex PCR, and TCRdb kept only the in-frame ones, dropping some. V, J and clone size were drawn from that table, and D and trimming were deduced from the DNA. The data contain approximately 73,000 clones, about 89% of them singletons. CDR1 MNHEY and CDR2 SVGEGT come from the germline V gene. This CDR3 spans 12 amino acids. The V and J ends lost 3 bases and 8 bases respectively, with 7 bases between them. The origin of this receptor is a woman aged 55-75 years with acute or convalescent COVID-19. The material sequenced was peripheral blood. The V gene is TRBV6-2 or TRBV6-3, the J gene TRBJ2-2, with D tentatively TRBD2 (5 bases). CDR3 residues: CASSYGSGELFF. DNA of the CDR3: TGTGCCAGCAGTTATGGGAGTGGGGAGCTGTTTTTT.